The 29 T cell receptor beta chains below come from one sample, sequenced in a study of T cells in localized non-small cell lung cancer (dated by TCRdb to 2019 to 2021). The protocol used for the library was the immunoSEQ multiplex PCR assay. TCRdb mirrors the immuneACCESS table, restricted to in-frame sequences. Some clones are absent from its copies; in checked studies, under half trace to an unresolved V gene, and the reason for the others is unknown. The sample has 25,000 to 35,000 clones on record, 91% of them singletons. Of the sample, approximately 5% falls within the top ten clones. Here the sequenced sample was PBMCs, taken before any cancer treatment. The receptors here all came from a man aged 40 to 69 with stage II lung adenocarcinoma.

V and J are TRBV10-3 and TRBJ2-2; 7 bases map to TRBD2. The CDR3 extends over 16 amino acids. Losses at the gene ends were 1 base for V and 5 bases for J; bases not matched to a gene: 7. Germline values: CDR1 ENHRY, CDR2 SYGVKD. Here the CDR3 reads CAISEFAGDGTGELFF. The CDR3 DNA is TGTGCCATCAGTGAGTTCGCGGGAGATGGGACCGGGGAGCTGTTTTTT.

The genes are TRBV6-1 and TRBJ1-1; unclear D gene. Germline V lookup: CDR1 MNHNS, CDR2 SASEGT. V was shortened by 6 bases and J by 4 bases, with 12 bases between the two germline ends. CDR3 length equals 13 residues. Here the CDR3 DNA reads TGTGCCAGCAGGAGAGGGAAAGTCACTGAAGCTTTCTTT. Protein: CASRRGKVTEAFF.

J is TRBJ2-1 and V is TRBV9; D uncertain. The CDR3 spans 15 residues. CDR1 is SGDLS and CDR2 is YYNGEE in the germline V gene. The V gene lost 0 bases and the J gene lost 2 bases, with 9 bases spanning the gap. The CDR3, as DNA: TGTGCCAGCAGCGTAGACTCCGTACCCTACAATGAGCAGTTCTTC. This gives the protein CASSVDSVPYNEQFF.

CDR3 loop: CASSFAGTSGKTEQYF. The CDR3 nucleotides read TGTGCCAGCTCCTTCGCCGGGACTAGCGGAAAAACAGAGCAGTACTTC. The chain recombines TRBV7-8 with TRBJ2-7, with 11 positions matching TRBD2. CDR3 length: 16 residues. After removal of 8 bases from V and 7 bases from J, the junction contained 16 bases not matched to a gene. Germline loops: CDR1 SGHVS, CDR2 FQNEAQ.

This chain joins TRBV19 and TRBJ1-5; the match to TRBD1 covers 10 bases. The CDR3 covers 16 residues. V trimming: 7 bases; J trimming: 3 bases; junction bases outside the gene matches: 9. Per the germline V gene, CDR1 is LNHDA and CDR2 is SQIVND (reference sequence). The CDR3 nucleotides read TGTGCCAGTAATCCCCCGGGACAGGGGTTCAATCAGCCCCAGCATTTT. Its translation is CASNPPGQGFNQPQHF.

This CDR3 reads CASTLRPGLAKWRGYYEQYF. The CDR3 nucleotides are TGTGCCAGCACCTTGAGGCCGGGACTAGCGAAATGGCGAGGTTACTACGAGCAGTACTTC. The chain combines TRBV28 with TRBJ2-7, with TRBD2 matching 10 bases. The J segment lost 3 bases and the V segment lost 7 bases, leaving 24 bases of the junction unmatched. The germline V gene has CDR1 MDHEN and CDR2 SYDVKM. The CDR3 loop spans 20 amino acids.

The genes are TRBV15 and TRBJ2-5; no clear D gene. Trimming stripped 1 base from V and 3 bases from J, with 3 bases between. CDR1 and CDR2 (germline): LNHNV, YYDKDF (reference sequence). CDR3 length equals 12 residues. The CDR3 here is CATSRGEETQYF. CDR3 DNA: TGTGCCACCAGCAGAGGAGAAGAGACCCAGTACTTC. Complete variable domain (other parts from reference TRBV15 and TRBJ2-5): DAMVIQNPRYQVTQFGKPVTLSCSQTLNHNVMYWYQQKSSQAPKLLFHYYDKDFNNEADTPDNFQSRRPNTSFCFLDIRSPGLGDTAMYLCATSRGEETQYFGPGTRLLVL.

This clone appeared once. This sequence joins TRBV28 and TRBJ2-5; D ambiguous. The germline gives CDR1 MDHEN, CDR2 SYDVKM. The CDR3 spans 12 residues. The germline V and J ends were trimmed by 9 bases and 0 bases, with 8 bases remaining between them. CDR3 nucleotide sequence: TGTGCCAGTTTCAGGTACCAAGAGACCCAGTACTTC. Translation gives CASFRYQETQYF. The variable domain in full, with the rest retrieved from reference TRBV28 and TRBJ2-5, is DVKVTQSSRYLVKRTGEKVFLECVQDMDHENMFWYRQDPGLGLRLIYFSYDVKMKEKGDIPEGYSVSREKKERFSLILESASTNQTSMYLCASFRYQETQYFGPGTRLLVL.

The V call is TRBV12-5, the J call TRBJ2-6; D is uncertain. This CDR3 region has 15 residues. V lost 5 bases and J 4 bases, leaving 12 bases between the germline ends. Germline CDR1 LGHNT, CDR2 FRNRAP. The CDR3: CASGGDFGGANVLTF. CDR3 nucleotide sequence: TGTGCTAGTGGTGGGGATTTCGGCGGGGCCAACGTCCTGACTTTC.

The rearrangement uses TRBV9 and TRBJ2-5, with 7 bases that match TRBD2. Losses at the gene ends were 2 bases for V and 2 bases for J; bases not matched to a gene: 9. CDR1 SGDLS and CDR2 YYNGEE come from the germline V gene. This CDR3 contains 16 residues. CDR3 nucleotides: TGTGCCAGCAGCGTGGGGGTAACTAGCGTTCAAGAGACCCAGTACTTC. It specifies CASSVGVTSVQETQYF.

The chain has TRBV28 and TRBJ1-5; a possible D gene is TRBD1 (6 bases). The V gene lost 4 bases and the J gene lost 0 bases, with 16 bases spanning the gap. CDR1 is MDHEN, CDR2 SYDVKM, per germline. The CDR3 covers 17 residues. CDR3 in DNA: TGTGCCAGCAGTTGGAAGGGGGAGGGGATTAGCAATCAGCCCCAGCATTTT. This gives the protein CASSWKGEGISNQPQHF.

The DNA for the CDR3 is TGCGCCAGCAGCCCCGGGACTACGAACACCGGGGAGCTGTTTTTT. Amino acids: CASSPGTTNTGELFF. The chain couples TRBV10-1 to TRBJ2-2, with TRBD2 matching 7 bases. After removal of 6 bases from V and 0 bases from J, the junction contained 4 bases not matched to a gene. Per germline, CDR1 WNHNN and CDR2 SYGVQD (reference sequence). This CDR3 is built from 15 residues.

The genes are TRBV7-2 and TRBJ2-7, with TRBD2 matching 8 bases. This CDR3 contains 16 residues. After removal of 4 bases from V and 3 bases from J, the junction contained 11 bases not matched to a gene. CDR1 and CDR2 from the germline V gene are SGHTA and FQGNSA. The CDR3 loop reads CASSSRAGRDLYEQYF. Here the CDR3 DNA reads TGTGCCAGCAGCTCTCGGGCCGGGAGGGATCTCTACGAGCAGTACTTC.

The CDR3: CASTSWTIGRGGPDTQYF. The CDR3 region has the DNA TGTGCCAGCACCTCTTGGACTATCGGGCGCGGAGGCCCAGATACGCAGTATTTT. The V gene is TRBV7-2, the J gene TRBJ2-3, with a tentative D call TRBD2 (6 bases). Germline V CDR1 and CDR2: SGHTA, FQGNSA. V shed 7 bases and J shed 4 bases, with 27 bases lying between them. The CDR3 runs to 18 residues.

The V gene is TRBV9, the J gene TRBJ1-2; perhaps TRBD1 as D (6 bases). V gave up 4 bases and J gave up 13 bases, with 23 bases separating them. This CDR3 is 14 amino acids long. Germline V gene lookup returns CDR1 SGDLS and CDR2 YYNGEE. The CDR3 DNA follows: TGTGCCAGCAGCCCATTCGGGGGAACCCCAGGGGTCACCTTC. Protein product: CASSPFGGTPGVTF.

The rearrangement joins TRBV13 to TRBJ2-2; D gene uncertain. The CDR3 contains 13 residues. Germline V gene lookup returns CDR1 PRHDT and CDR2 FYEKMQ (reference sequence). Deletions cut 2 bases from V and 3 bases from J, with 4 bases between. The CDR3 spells CASSLTDTGELFF. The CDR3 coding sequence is TGTGCCAGCAGCTTAACAGACACCGGGGAGCTGTTTTTT. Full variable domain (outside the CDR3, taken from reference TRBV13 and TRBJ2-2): AAGVIQSPRHLIKEKRETATLKCYPIPRHDTVYWYQQGPGQDPQFLISFYEKMQSDKGSIPDRFSAQQFSDYHSELNMSSLELGDSALYFCASSLTDTGELFFGEGSRLTVL.

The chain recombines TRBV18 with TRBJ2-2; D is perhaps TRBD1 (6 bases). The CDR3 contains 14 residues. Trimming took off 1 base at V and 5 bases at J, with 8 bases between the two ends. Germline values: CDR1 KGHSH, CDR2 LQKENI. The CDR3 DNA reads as TGTGCCAGCTCACCACGTCAGGGGACCGGGGAGCTGTTTTTT. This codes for CASSPRQGTGELFF.

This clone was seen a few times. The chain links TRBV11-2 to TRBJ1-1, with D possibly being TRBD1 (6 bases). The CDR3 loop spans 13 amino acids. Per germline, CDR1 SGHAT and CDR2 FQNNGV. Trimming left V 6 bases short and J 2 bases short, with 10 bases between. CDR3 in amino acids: CASSLDRNTEAFF. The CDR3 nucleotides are TGTGCCAGCAGTTTGGACAGAAACACTGAAGCTTTCTTT.

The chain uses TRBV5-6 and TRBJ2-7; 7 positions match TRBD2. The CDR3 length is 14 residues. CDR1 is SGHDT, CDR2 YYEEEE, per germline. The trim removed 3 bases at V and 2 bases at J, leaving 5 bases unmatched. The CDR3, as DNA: TGTGCCAGCAGCTACGGACTAGTCGCCTACGAGCAGTACTTC. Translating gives CASSYGLVAYEQYF.

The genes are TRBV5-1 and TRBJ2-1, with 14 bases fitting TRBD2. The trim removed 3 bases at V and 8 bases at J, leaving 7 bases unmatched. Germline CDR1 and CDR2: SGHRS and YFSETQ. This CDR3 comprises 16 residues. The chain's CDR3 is CASSWGLAGENDEQFF. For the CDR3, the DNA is TGCGCCAGCAGCTGGGGACTAGCGGGAGAAAATGATGAGCAGTTCTTC.

This CDR3 reads CSVGGTGTTYEQYF. In DNA, the CDR3 is TGCAGCGTGGGGGGGACAGGAACGACCTACGAGCAGTACTTC. V gene TRBV29-1 combines with J gene TRBJ2-7, with a weak D call TRBD1 (8 bases). Trimming removed 6 bases at V and 2 bases at J, with 17 bases between. The CDR3 covers 14 residues. The germline CDR1 and CDR2 sequences are SQVTM and ANQGSEA.

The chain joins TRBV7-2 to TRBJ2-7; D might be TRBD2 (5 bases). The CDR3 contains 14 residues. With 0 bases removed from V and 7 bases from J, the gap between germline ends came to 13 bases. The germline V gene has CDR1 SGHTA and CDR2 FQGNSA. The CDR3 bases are TGTGCCAGCAGCTTAGCCCTAGCTCCCTCGGAGCAGTACTTC. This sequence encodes CASSLALAPSEQYF.

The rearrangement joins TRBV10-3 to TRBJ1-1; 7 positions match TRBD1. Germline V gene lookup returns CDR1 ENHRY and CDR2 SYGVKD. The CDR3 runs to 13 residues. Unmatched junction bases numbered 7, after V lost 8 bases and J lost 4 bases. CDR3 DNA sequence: TGTGCCATCGGGAAGGGGGCAGGCACTGAAGCTTTCTTT. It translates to CAIGKGAGTEAFF.

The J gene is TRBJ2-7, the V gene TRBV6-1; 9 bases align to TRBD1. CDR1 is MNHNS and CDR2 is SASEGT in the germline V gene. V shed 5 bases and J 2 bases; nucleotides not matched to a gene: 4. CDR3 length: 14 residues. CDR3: CASSSGTGTYEQYF. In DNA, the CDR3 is TGTGCCAGCAGTAGCGGGACAGGGACCTACGAGCAGTACTTC.

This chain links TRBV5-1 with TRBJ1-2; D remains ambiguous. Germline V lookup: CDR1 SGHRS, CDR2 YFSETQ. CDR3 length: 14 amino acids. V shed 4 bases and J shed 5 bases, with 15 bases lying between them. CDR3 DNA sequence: TGCGCCAGCAGCGCCGATGACAAAGCGTATGGCTACACCTTC. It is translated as CASSADDKAYGYTF.

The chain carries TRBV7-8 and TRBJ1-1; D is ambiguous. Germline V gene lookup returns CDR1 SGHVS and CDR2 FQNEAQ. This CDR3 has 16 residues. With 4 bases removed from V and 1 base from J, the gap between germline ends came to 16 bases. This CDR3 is CASSSRGPAGNTEAFF. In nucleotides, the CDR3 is TGTGCCAGCAGCTCTAGAGGGCCCGCCGGGAACACTGAAGCTTTCTTT.

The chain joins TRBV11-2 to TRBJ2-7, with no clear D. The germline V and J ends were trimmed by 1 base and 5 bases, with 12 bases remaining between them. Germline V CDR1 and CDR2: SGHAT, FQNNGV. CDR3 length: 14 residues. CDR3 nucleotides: TGTGCCAGCAGCTTAGGAAATAGTCGCCACGAGCAGTACTTC. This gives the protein CASSLGNSRHEQYF.

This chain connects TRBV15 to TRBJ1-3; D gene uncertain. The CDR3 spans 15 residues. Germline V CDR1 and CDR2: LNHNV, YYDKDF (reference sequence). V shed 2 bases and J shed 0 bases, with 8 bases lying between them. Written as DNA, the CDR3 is TGTGCCACCAGCAGAAACGGGGTCTCTGGAAACACCATATATTTT. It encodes CATSRNGVSGNTIYF.

The CDR3 reads CASSPSAGGDTEAFF. The CDR3 DNA follows: TGTGCCAGCTCCCCGTCCGCGGGAGGCGACACTGAAGCTTTCTTT. This chain connects TRBV18 to TRBJ1-1, with D unresolved. V was shortened by 6 bases and J by 3 bases, with 17 bases between the two germline ends. There are 15 residues in the CDR3. Germline-derived CDR1 and CDR2 are KGHSH and LQKENI.